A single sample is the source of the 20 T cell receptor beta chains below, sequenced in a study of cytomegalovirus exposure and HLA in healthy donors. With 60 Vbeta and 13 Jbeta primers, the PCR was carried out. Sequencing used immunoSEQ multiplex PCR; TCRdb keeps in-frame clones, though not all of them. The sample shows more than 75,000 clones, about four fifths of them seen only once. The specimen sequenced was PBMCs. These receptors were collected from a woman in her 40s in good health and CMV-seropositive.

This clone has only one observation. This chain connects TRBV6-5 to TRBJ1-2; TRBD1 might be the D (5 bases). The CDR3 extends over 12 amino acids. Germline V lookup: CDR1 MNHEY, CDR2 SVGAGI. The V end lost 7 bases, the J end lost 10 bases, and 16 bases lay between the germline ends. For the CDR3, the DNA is TGTGCCAGCACCACGCCGGGGGGTTCCTACACCTTC. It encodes CASTTPGGSYTF.

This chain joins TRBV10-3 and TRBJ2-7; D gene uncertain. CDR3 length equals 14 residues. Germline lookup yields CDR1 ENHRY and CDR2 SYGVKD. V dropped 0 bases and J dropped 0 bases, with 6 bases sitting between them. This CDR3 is CAISESQSSYEQYF. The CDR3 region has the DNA TGTGCCATCAGTGAGTCACAGAGCTCCTACGAGCAGTACTTC.

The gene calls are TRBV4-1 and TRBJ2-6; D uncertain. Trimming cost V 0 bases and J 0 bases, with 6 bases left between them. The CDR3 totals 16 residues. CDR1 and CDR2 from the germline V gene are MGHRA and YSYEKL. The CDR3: CASSQDSHSGANVLTF. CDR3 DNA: TGCGCCAGCAGCCAAGACAGTCACTCTGGGGCCAACGTCCTGACTTTC.

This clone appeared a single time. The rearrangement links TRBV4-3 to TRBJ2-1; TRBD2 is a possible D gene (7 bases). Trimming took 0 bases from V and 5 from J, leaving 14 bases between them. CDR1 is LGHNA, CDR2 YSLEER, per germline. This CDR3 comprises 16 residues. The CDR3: CASSQDGGAGNNEQFF. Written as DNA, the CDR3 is TGCGCCAGCAGCCAAGATGGGGGGGCGGGCAACAATGAGCAGTTCTTC.

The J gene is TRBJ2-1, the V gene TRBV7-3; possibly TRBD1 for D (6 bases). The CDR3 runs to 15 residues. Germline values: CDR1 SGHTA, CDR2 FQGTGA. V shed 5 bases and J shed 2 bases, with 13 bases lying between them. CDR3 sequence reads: CASSPKQGPYNEQFF. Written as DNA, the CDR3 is TGTGCCAGCAGCCCTAAACAGGGCCCCTACAATGAGCAGTTCTTC.

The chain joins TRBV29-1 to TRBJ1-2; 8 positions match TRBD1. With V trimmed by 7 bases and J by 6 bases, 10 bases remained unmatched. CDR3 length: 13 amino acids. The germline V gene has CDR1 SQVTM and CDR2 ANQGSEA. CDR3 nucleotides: TGCAGCGCTCTCGGACAGGGAATCGATGGCTACACCTTC. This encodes CSALGQGIDGYTF.

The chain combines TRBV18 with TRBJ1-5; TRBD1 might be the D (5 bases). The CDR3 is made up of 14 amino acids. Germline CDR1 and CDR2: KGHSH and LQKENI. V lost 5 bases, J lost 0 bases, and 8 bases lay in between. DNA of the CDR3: TGTGCCAGCTCAGGACAAGTTAGCAATCAGCCCCAGCATTTT. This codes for CASSGQVSNQPQHF.

CDR3 coding DNA: TGTGCCTGGAGTGTCGTGCGGGGGTTCACAGATACGCAGTATTTT. Encoded protein: CAWSVVRGFTDTQYF. The rearrangement joins TRBV30 to TRBJ2-3, with 7 bases identical to TRBD2. Germline CDR1 GTSNPN, CDR2 SVGIG (reference sequence). The CDR3 totals 15 residues. With 0 bases clipped from V and 2 bases from J, the junction kept 5 bases outside the gene matches.

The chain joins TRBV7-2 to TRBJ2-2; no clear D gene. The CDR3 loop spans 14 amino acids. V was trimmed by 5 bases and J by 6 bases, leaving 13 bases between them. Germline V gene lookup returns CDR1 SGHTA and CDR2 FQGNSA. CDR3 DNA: TGTGCCAGCAGCGACACTGAAAACTCCGGGGAGCTGTTTTTT. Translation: CASSDTENSGELFF.

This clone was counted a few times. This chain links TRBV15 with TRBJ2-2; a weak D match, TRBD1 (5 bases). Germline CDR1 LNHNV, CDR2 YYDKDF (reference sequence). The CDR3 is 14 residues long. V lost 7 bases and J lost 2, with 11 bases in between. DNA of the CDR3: TGTGCCACCAAAGACAGATCTAACACCGGGGAGCTGTTTTTT. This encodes CATKDRSNTGELFF.

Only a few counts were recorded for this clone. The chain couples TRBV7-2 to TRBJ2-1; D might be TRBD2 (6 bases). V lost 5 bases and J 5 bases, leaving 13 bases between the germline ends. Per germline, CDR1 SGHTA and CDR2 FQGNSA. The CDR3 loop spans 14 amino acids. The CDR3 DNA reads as TGTGCCAGCAGCCTATTGACTAGAAACAATGAGCAGTTCTTC. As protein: CASSLLTRNNEQFF. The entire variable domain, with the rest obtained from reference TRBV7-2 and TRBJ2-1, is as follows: GAGVSQSPSNKVTEKGKDVELRCDPISGHTALYWYRQSLGQGLEFLIYFQGNSAPDKSGLPSDRFSAERTGGSVSTLTIQRTQQEDSAVYLCASSLLTRNNEQFFGPGTRLTVL.

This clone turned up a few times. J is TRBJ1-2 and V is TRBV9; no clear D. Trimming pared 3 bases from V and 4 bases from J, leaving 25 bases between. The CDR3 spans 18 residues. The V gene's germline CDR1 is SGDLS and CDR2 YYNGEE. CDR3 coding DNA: TGTGCCAGCAGCGCACGTCATCCCCGAGACTCAGAACGCTATGGCTACACCTTC. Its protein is CASSARHPRDSERYGYTF.

The CDR3 sequence is CASSLGASGGLLDTQYF. CDR3 DNA: TGTGCCAGCAGCTTAGGGGCTAGCGGGGGTTTGTTGGATACGCAGTATTTT. This sequence joins TRBV7-9 and TRBJ2-3; 10 bases line up with TRBD2. Germline trimming cut 1 base from V and 6 bases from J; bases unmatched to any gene: 10. The CDR3 length is 17 residues. Germline V gene data show CDR1 as SEHNR and CDR2 as FQNEAQ (reference sequence).

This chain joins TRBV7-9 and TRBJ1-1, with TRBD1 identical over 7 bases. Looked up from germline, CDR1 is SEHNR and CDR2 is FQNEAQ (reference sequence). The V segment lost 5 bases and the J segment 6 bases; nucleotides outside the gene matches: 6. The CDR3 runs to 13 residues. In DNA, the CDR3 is TGTGCCAGCAGCCGCCAGGGGGACTCTGAAGCTTTCTTT. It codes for CASSRQGDSEAFF. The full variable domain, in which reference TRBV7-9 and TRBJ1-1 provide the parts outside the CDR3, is DTGVSQNPRHKITKRGQNVTFRCDPISEHNRLYWYRQTLGQGPEFLTYFQNEAQLEKSRLLSDRFSAERPKGSFSTLEIQRTEQGDSAMYLCASSRQGDSEAFFGQGTRLTVV.

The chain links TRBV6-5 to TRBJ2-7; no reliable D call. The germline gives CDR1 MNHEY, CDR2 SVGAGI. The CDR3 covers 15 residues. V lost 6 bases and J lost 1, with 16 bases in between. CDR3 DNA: TGTGCCAGCAGCGACCCGGCACGGGTTTCCTACGAGCAGTACTTC. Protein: CASSDPARVSYEQYF.

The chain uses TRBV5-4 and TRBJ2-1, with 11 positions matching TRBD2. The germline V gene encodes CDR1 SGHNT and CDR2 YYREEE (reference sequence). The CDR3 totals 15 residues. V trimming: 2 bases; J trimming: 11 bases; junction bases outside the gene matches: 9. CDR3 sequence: CASSFLAGGPLQQFF. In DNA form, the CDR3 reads TGTGCCAGCAGCTTCTTAGCGGGAGGGCCCTTACAGCAGTTCTTC.

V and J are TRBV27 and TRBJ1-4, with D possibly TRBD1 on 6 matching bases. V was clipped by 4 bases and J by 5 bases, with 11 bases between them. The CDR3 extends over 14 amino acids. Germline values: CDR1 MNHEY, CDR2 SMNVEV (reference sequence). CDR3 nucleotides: TGTGCCAGCAGTTCCGACAGGATAAATGAAAAACTGTTTTTT. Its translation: CASSSDRINEKLFF.

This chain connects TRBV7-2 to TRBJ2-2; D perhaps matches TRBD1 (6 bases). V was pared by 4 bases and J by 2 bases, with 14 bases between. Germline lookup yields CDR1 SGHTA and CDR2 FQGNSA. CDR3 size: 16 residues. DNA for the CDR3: TGTGCCAGCAGCTCCCCGGGACAATCAAACACCGGGGAGCTGTTTTTT. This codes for CASSSPGQSNTGELFF.

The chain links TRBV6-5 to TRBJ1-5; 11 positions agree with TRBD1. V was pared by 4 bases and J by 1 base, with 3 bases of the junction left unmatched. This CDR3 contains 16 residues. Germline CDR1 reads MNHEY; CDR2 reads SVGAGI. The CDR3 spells CASSSGDRGSNQPQHF. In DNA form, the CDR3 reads TGTGCCAGCAGTTCCGGGGACAGGGGGAGCAATCAGCCCCAGCATTTT.

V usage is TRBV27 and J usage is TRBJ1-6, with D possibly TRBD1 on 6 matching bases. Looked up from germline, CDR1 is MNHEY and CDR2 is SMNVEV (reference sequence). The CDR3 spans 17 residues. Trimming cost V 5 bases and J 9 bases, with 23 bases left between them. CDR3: CASSTRQVPENISPLHF. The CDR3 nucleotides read TGTGCCAGCAGTACTCGACAGGTCCCCGAAAATATTTCACCCCTCCACTTT.